The T cell receptor beta chain under discussion was sequenced for a study of early T cells in non-severe SARS-CoV-2 infection. Study-wide context: The input, bulk RNA from unsorted whole blood, was sequenced, and chains were unpaired. Overall study results and limits: In VDJdb matching, anti-spike CD8 responses were favored while private and CD4 specificities went missing.

Individual cDNA molecules carried attached unique molecular identifiers. MiXCR, applied by TCRdb to the 5' RACE reads, yields one record per CDR3 protein. The sample has some 91,000 distinct CDR3 sequences; about 12% are singletons. About this clonotype itself: Its target is unknown.

Germline V gene lookup returns CDR1 MGHRA and CDR2 YSYEKL. V was clipped by 5 bases and J by 0 bases; unmatched bases: 5. This CDR3 is 15 amino acids long. Sequenced input: whole blood. The clonotype originates from an adult who was a healthcare worker with PCR-confirmed SARS-CoV-2 infection or an uninfected control (not recorded which). The chain employs TRBV4-1 and TRBJ2-3; 7 positions match TRBD2. Written as DNA, the CDR3 is TGCGCCAGCAGCTCCCAGCGGGGCAGCACAGATACGCAGTATTTT. This encodes CASSSQRGSTDTQYF.